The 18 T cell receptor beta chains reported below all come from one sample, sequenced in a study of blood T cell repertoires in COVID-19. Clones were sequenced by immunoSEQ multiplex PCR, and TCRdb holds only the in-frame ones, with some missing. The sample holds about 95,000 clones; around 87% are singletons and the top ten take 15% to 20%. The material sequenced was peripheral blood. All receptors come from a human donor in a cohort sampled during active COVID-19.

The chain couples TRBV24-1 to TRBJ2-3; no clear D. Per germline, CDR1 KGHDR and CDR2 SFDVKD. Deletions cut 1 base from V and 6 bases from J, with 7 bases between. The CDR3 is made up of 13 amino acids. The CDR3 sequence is CATSDFREDTQYF. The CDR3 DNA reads TGTGCCACCAGTGATTTTCGTGAGGATACGCAGTATTTT.

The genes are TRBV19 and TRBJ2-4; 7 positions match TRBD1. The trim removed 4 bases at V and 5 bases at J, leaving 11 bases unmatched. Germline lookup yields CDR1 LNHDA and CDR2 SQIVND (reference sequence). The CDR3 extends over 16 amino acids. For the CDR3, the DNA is TGTGCCAGTAGTAACCCGGGGACAGCCCTTCAAAACATTCAGTACTTC. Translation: CASSNPGTALQNIQYF. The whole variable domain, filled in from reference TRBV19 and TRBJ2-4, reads DGGITQSPKYLFRKEGQNVTLSCEQNLNHDAMYWYRQDPGQGLRLIYYSQIVNDFQKGDIAEGYSVSREKKESFPLTVTSAQKNPTAFYLCASSNPGTALQNIQYFGAGTRLSVL.

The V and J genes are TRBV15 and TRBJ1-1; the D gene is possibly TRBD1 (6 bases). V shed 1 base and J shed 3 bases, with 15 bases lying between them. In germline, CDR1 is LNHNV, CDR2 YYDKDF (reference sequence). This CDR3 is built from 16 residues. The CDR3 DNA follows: TGTGCCACCAGCAGAGGCAAAGAGGGGGTGGACACTGAAGCTTTCTTT. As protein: CATSRGKEGVDTEAFF. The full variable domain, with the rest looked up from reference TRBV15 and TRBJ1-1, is DAMVIQNPRYQVTQFGKPVTLSCSQTLNHNVMYWYQQKSSQAPKLLFHYYDKDFNNEADTPDNFQSRRPNTSFCFLDIRSPGLGDTAMYLCATSRGKEGVDTEAFFGQGTRLTVV.

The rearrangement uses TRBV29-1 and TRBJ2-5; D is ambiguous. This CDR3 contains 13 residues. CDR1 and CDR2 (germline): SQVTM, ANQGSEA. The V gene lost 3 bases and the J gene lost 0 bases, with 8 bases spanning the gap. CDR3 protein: CSVDPRYQETQYF. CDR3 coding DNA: TGCAGCGTTGACCCCAGATACCAAGAGACCCAGTACTTC.

The CDR3 is CASSVQGRYYGYTF. DNA of the CDR3: TGTGCCAGCAGCGTCCAGGGGCGGTACTATGGCTACACCTTC. The chain is built from TRBV7-2 and TRBJ1-2, with D tentatively TRBD1 (6 bases). The CDR3 totals 14 residues. The V gene's germline CDR1 is SGHTA and CDR2 FQGNSA. Between the trimmed V and J ends, which lost 5 bases and 3 bases, there was a span of 13 bases. Complete variable domain (other parts from reference TRBV7-2 and TRBJ1-2): GAGVSQSPSNKVTEKGKDVELRCDPISGHTALYWYRQSLGQGLEFLIYFQGNSAPDKSGLPSDRFSAERTGGSVSTLTIQRTQQEDSAVYLCASSVQGRYYGYTFGSGTRLTVV.

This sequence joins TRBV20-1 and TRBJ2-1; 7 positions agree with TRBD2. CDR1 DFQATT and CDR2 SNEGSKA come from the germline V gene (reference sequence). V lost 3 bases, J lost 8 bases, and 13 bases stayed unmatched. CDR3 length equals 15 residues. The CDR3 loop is CSASFRRTRSDEQFF. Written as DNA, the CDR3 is TGCAGTGCTAGTTTCCGCAGGACTAGAAGCGATGAGCAGTTCTTC.

CDR3 DNA: TGTGCCAGCAGCTTCGGGGGGGCTGTCTATGGCTACACCTTC. Protein sequence: CASSFGGAVYGYTF. The chain joins TRBV11-2 to TRBJ1-2; a weak D match, TRBD1 (6 bases). Germline CDR1 reads SGHAT; CDR2 reads FQNNGV. This CDR3 region has 14 residues. The ends were cut back, 3 bases at V and 4 bases at J, with 12 bases in the middle.

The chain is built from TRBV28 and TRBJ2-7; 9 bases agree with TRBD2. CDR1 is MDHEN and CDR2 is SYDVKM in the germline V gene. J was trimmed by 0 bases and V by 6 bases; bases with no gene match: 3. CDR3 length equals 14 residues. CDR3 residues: CASRRGGSSYEQYF. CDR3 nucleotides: TGTGCCAGCAGGCGGGGGGGAAGCTCCTACGAGCAGTACTTC.

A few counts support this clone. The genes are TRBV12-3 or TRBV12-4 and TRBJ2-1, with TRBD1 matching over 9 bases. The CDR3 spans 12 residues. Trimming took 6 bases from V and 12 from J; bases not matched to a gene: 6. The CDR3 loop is CASSPTGGGQFF. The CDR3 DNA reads TGTGCCAGCAGCCCGACAGGGGGTGGGCAGTTCTTC.

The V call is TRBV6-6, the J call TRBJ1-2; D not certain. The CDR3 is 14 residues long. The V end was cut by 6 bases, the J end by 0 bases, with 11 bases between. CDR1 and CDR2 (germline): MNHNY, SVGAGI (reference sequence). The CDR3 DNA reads TGTGCCAGCAGCTCCCACAGCACTAACTATGGCTACACCTTC. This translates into CASSSHSTNYGYTF.

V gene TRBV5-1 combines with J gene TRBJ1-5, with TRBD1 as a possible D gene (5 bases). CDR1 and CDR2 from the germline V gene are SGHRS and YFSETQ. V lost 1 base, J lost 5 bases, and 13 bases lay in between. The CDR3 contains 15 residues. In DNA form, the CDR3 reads TGCGCCAGCAGCTTGATCGCAGGGCAGGATCAGCCCCAGCATTTT. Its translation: CASSLIAGQDQPQHF.

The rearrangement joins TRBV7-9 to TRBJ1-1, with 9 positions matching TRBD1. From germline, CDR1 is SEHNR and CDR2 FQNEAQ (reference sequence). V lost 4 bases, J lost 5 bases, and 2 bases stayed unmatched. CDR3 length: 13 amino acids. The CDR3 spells CASSSQGATEAFF. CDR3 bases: TGTGCCAGCAGCTCACAGGGGGCAACTGAAGCTTTCTTT.

The CDR3 DNA sequence: TGTGCCAGCAGCTTGGGGACTAGCAGTAGGGATACGCAGTATTTT. It is translated as CASSLGTSSRDTQYF. The genes are TRBV5-4 and TRBJ2-3; 8 nucleotides line up with TRBD2. The CDR3 runs 15 residues. J lost 6 bases, V lost 0 bases, and 6 bases had no gene match. The germline CDR1 and CDR2 sequences are SGHNT and YYREEE (reference sequence).

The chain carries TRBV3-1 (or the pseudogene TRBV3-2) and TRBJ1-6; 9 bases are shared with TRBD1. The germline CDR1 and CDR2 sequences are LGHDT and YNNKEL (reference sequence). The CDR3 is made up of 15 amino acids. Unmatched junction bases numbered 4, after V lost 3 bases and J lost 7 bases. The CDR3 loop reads CASSHGTGINSPLHF. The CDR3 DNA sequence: TGTGCCAGCAGCCACGGGACAGGGATCAATTCACCCCTCCACTTT.

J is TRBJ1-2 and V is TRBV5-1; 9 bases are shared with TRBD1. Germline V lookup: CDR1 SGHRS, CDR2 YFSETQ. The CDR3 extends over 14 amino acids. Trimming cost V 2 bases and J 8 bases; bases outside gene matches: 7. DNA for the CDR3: TGCGCCAGCAGCTTCCTACAGGGGGCGAAAGGCTACACCTTC. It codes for CASSFLQGAKGYTF.

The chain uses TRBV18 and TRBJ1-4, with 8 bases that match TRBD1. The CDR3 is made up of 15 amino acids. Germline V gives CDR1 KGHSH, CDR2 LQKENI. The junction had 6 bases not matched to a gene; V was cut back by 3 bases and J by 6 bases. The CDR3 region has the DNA TGTGCCAGCTCACCCTACAGGGGGGGTGATGAAAAACTGTTTTTT. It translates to CASSPYRGGDEKLFF.

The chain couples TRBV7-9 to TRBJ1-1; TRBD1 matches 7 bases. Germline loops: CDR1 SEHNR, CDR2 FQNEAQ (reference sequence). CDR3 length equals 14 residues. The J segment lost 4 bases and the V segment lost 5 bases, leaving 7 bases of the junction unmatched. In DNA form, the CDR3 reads TGTGCCAGCAGCCCTGACAGGGTGAGCACTGAAGCTTTCTTT. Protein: CASSPDRVSTEAFF.

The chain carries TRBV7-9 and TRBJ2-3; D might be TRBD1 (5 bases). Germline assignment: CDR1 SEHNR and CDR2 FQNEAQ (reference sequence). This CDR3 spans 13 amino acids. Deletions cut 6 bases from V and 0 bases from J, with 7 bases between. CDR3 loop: CASSKGSTDTQYF. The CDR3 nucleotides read TGTGCCAGCAGTAAGGGGAGCACAGATACGCAGTATTTT.